A selection of T cell receptor beta chains follows, all from one sample in a study of blood T cell repertoires in COVID-19. Here immunoSEQ multiplex PCR was the method, and the copy in TCRdb shows in-frame clones only, minus some. This table has roughly 75,000 clones, 74% appearing once. The material sequenced was peripheral blood. These TCRs come from a human donor with acute or convalescent COVID-19. The donor label of this sample is uncertain. Each CDR3 is given with its conserved first and last residue. A D gene is named only where the DNA matches it firmly. Clone size, where shown, is once, few, many, or a class for clones that have expanded.

>18|TRBV24-1|TRBJ2-1|TRBD1|-
TGTGCCACCAGTGATTTGGAGTATGGGACAGGGACCTACAATGAGCAGTTCTTC
CATSDLEYGTGTYNEQFF
>15|TRBV7-3|TRBJ1-4|-|-
TGTGCCAGCAGCTTAGACGGGACAACTAATGAAAAACTGTTTTTT
CASSLDGTTNEKLFF
>14|TRBV9|TRBJ1-2|TRBD1|few
TGTGCCAGCAGCGTAGGACAGGGGGACTATGGCTACACCTTC
CASSVGQGDYGYTF
>15|TRBV28|TRBJ2-7|-|-
TGTGCCAGCCAAGGCCCGGGGGTGGGGGTCTACGAGCAGTACTTC
CASQGPGVGVYEQYF
>18|TRBV14|TRBJ2-5|TRBD2|many
TGTGCCAGCAGCCATGGCTCGATACTAGCGGGGAATATGAAGACCCAGTACTTC
CASSHGSILAGNMKTQYF
>12|TRBV3-1/TRBV3-2|TRBJ1-1|-|-
TGTGCCAGCAGCCTCCGAGGCACTGAAGCTTTCTTT
CASSLRGTEAFF
>16|TRBV24-1|TRBJ2-2|-|-
TGTGCCACCAGTGACCCCAGGGACACTTACACCGGGGAGCTGTTTTTT
CATSDPRDTYTGELFF
>13|TRBV7-2|TRBJ1-2|-|-
TGTGCCAGCAGCTTACAGGGAGGCTATGGCTACACCTTC
CASSLQGGYGYTF
>16|TRBV10-3|TRBJ2-3|TRBD2|-
TGTGCCATCAGTGTTGGGACTAGCGGGATTTTAGATACGCAGTATTTT
CAISVGTSGILDTQYF
>15|TRBV28|TRBJ2-2|-|-
TGTGCCAGCAGTTTAGACAGGCCGAACACCGGGGAGCTGTTTTTT
CASSLDRPNTGELFF
>15|TRBV11-2|TRBJ1-1|TRBD1|-
TGTGCCAGCAGCACCCGGGACAGGGGGCGCGGTGAAGCTTTCTTT
CASSTRDRGRGEAFF
>15|TRBV7-2|TRBJ2-3|TRBD2|-
TGTGCCAGCAGCGGTAGCGGGAGGGCCACAGATACGCAGTATTTT
CASSGSGRATDTQYF
>13|TRBV5-1|TRBJ2-5|-|-
TGCGCCAGCAGAGACTCTCTAAAAGAGACCCAGTACTTC
CASRDSLKETQYF
>15|TRBV4-3|TRBJ2-6|-|-
TGCGCCAGCAGCCAAGTAATCTCTGGGGCCAACGTCCTGACTTTC
CASSQVISGANVLTF
>13|TRBV28|TRBJ2-3|-|-
TGTGCCAGCAGTCTGGCCACCACAGATACGCAGTATTTT
CASSLATTDTQYF
>16|TRBV3-1/TRBV3-2|TRBJ1-2|-|once
TGTGCCAGCAGCCATGGGGCGAGGAGGGGAGGCTATGGCTACACCTTC
CASSHGARRGGYGYTF
>16|TRBV7-2|TRBJ2-2|TRBD2|few
TGTGCCAGCAGCAACCCTAGCGGGGGGAAAATTGGGGAGCTGTTTTTT
CASSNPSGGKIGELFF
>13|TRBV28|TRBJ1-2|-|-
TGTGCCAGCAGTTCGTCCGGGGATAGAGGCTACACCTTC
CASSSSGDRGYTF
>17|TRBV13|TRBJ1-6|-|-
TGTGCCAGCAGACTTTTTGCCCGGGGTGGAGATAATTCACCCCTCCACTTT
CASRLFARGGDNSPLHF
>12|TRBV23-1|TRBJ2-2|-|-
TGCGCCAGCAGTCAATCCCCGGGGGAGCTGTTTTTT
CASSQSPGELFF
>16|TRBV9|TRBJ2-7|-|-
TGTGCCAGCAGCCAAGGAGGGCGGGGAGGCTCCTACGAGCAGTACTTC
CASSQGGRGGSYEQYF
>13|TRBV7-3|TRBJ2-1|-|-
TGTGCCAGCAGCCCCCGGACTCCCAATGAGCAGTTCTTC
CASSPRTPNEQFF
>14|TRBV27|TRBJ2-5|TRBD1|-
TGTGCCAGCGGAAGACAGGGGTGGGGAGAGACCCAGTACTTC
CASGRQGWGETQYF
>15|TRBV5-1|TRBJ2-1|TRBD2|-
TGCGCCAGCAGCCCCGGGACTAGCGGTTACAATGAGCAGTTCTTC
CASSPGTSGYNEQFF
>16|TRBV3-1/TRBV3-2|TRBJ1-1|-|few
TGTGCCAGCAGCCAAGATTCGGGAGGATGGTTCACTGAAGCTTTCTTT
CASSQDSGGWFTEAFF
>15|TRBV28|TRBJ2-1|TRBD1|-
TGTGCCAGCAAGTTATGGGACAGGGGCACAGGTGAGCAGTTCTTC
CASKLWDRGTGEQFF
>14|TRBV19|TRBJ1-6|-|-
TGTGCCAGTAGTGGAACAGGAGTCGGGTCACCCCTCCACTTT
CASSGTGVGSPLHF
>15|TRBV7-9|TRBJ2-1|-|few
TGTGCCAGCAGCTTAACACGGGGGTTGGGCAATGAGCAGTTCTTC
CASSLTRGLGNEQFF
>14|TRBV6-5|TRBJ2-2|TRBD1|-
TGTGCCAGCAGTCGACAGGGGGGGACCGGGGAGCTGTTTTTT
CASSRQGGTGELFF